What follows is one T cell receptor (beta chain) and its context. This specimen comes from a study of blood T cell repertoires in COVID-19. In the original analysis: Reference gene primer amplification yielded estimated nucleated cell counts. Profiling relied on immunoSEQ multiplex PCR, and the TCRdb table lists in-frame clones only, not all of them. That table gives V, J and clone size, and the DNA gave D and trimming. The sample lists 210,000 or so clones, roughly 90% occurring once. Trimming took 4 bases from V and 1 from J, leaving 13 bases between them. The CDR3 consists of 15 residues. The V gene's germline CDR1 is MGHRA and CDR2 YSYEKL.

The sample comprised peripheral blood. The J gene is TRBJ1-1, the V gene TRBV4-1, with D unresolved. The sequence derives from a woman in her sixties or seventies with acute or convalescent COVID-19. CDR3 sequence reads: CASSLHFAGNTEAFF. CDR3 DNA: TGCGCCAGCAGCCTACATTTTGCAGGGAACACTGAAGCTTTCTTT.